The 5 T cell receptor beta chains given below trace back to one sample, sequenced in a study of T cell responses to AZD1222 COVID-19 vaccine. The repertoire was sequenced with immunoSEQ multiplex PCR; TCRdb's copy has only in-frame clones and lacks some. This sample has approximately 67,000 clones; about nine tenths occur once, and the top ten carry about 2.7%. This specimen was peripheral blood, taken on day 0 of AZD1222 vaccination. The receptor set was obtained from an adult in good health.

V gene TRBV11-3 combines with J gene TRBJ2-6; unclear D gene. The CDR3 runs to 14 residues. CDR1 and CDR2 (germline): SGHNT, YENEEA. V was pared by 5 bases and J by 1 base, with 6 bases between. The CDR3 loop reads CASSVSSGANVLTF. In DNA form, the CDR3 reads TGTGCCAGCAGCGTATCATCTGGGGCCAACGTCCTGACTTTC.

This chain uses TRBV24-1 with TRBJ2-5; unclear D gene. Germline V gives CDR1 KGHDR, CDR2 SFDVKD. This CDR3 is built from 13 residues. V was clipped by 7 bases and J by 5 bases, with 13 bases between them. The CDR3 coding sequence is TGTGCCACCAGCAAGCGTGGGGTGGAGACCCAGTACTTC. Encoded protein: CATSKRGVETQYF.

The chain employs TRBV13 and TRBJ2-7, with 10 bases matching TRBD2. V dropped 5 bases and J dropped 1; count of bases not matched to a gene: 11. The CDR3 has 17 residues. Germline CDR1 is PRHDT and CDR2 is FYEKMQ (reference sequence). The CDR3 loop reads CASSPRRSGGESYEQYF. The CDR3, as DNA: TGTGCCAGCAGCCCAAGGCGAAGCGGGGGGGAGTCCTACGAGCAGTACTTC.

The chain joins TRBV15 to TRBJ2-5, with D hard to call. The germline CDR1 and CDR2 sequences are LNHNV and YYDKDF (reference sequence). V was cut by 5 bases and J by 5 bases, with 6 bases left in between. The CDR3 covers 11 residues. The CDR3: CATSDRETQYF. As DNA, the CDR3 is TGTGCCACCAGCGATAGGGAGACCCAGTACTTC.

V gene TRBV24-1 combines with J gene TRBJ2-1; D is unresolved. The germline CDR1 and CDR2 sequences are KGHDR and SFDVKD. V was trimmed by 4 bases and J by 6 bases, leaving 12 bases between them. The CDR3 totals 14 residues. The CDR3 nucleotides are TGTGCCACCAGTGACCCTACTCGGGTCAATGAGCAGTTCTTC. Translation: CATSDPTRVNEQFF.